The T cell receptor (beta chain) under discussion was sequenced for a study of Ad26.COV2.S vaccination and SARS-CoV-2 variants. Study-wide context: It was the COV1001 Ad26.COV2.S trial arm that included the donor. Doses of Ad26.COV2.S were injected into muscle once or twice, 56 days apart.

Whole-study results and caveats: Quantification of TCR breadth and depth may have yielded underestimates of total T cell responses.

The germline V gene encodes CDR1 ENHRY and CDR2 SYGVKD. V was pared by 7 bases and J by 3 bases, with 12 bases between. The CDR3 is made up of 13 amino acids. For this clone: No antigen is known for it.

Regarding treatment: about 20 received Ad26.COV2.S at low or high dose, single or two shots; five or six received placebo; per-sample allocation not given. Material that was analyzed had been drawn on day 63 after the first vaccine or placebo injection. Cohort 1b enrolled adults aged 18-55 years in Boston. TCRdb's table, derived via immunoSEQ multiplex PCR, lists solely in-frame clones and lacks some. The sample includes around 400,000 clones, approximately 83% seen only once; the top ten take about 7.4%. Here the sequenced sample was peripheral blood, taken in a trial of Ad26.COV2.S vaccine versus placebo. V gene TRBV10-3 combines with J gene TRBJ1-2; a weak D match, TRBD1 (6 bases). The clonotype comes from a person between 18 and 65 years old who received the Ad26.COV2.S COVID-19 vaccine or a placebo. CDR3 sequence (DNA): TGTGCCATCACCTACTCAGGGGACTATGGCTACACCTTC. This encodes CAITYSGDYGYTF.